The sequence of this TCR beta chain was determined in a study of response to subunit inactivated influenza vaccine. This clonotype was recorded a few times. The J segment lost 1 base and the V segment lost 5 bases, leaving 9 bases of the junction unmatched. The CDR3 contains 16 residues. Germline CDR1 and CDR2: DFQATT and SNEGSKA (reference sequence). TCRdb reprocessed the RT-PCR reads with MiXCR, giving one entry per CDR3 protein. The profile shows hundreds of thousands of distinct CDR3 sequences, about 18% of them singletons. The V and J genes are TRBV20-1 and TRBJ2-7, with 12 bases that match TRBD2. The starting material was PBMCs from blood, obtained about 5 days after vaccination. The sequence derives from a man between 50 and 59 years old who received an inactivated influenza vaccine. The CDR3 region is CSAHTSGRPRSYEQYF. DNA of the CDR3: TGCAGTGCTCATACTAGCGGGAGGCCCCGTTCCTACGAGCAGTACTTC.